The rows below give T cell receptor beta chains drawn from one sample of a study of PD-1 blockade in mismatch repair-deficient tumors. Using immunoSEQ multiplex PCR, the repertoire was profiled, and TCRdb retains in-frame clones only, with some absent. Of 56,000 or so clones detected, 65% to 85% appear once; the ten largest clones hold 6.5% to 9%. The sample was peripheral blood, taken roughly 21 weeks after starting pembrolizumab. The receptors were sampled from an adult with mismatch repair-deficient cancer. Each CDR3 is given with its conserved first and last residue.

len | v_gene | CDR3aa
15 | TRBV5-6 | CASSLAGRDHYEQYF
18 | TRBV7-2 | CASSSTGPSTSGSYEQYF
17 | TRBV7-8 | CASSQRADRVVWYGYTF
15 | TRBV5-4 | CASSLVGGLSYEQYF
15 | TRBV9 | CASSVGQGPYDEQFF
14 | TRBV13 | CASSLQGTDQPQHF
14 | TRBV10-3 | CAITLGTRAGGYTF
15 | TRBV9 | CASSVGAVPSYEQYF
12 | TRBV4-1 | CASSLSYNEQFF
16 | TRBV11-3 | CASSTGQAVVNYEQYF
16 | TRBV5-5 | CASSLGREGLTDTQYF
14 | TRBV21-1 | CASSNLAGAETQYF
14 | TRBV27 | CASSLSGLTGELFF
15 | TRBV19 | CASSTTGASFYEQYF
15 | TRBV7-9 | CASSLGSSVTDTQYF
13 | TRBV19 | CASSPGQDYEQYF
20 | TRBV4-3 | CASSQEWPSGRARDTGELFF
16 | TRBV7-8 | CASSLTGTSGTYEQFF
14 | TRBV28 | CASSFTDRVETQYF
15 | TRBV2 | CASNFGGGGTDTQYF
14 | TRBV18 | CASSPERGRNIQYF
15 | TRBV7-3 | CASSADLSSYNEQFF
15 | TRBV5-1 | CASSFGYEFTDTQYF
12 | TRBV14 | CASSWGPYEQYF
15 | TRBV19 | CASSMTGWGNTEAFF
14 | TRBV19 | CASHSQGMNTEAFF
15 | TRBV19 | CASSNSGSVTGELFF